This T cell receptor beta chain was recovered during a study of graft-versus-host responses after intestinal transplantation. Study context: Each recipient received anti-thymocyte globulin induction, then tacrolimus and steroids for about 3 years. Whole-study findings and limits: GvH clone levels peaked in circulation, and this peak was associated with early post-transplant HvG declines.

Regarding this clone: Its target is not known.

The table came from immunoSEQ multiplex PCR; TCRdb's copy has only in-frame clones and leaves some out. The sample contains just under 100,000 clones, 80% to 95% of which appear only once. The sequenced sample was PBMCs, obtained just under 460 days after intestinal transplant. The clonotype comes from a human patient who received an intestinal transplant, so some T cells may come from the graft donor.

The CDR3 here is CASSSQGGEQFF. The DNA of the CDR3 is TGTGCCAGCAGCTCCCAAGGGGGTGAGCAGTTCTTC. This rearrangement joins TRBV7-3 to TRBJ2-1; maybe TRBD1 (6 bases). Trimming took off 4 bases at V and 9 bases at J, with 10 bases between the two ends. The CDR3 is made up of 12 amino acids. Germline CDR1 SGHTA, CDR2 FQGTGA. Full variable domain (missing parts from reference TRBV7-3 and TRBJ2-1): GAGVSQTPSNKVTEKGKYVELRCDPISGHTALYWYRQSLGQGPEFLIYFQGTGAADDSGLPNDRFFAVRPEGSVSTLKIQRTERGDSAVYLCASSSQGGEQFFGPGTRLTVL.